One and the same sample provided the 20 T cell receptor beta chains below, sequenced in a study of blood T cells in healthy people across ages. Using a J-beta primer mix together with a sample-barcoded 5' primer, a second PCR was run for roughly 6 to 11 cycles. In TCRdb, the 5' RACE reads were re-called with MiXCR into one record per CDR3 protein. The sample lists 1.5 million to 2 million distinct CDR3 sequences, 28% occurring once. Sequencing input: blood. All receptors derive from a woman in her thirties in good health.

Remarks on this clonotype: A much larger clonotype is one base distant, so this may be a read error. V is TRBV5-1 and J is TRBJ2-4, with 7 bases matching TRBD1. This CDR3 spans 14 amino acids. With 5 bases clipped from V and 12 bases from J, the junction kept 14 bases outside the gene matches. Germline lookup yields CDR1 SGHRS and CDR2 YFSETQ. Written as DNA, the CDR3 is TGCGCCAGCAGGACGGGACAGCCCTTGCTTAATCAGTACTTC. Translation gives CASRTGQPLLNQYF.

The genes are TRBV5-1 and TRBJ2-2, with 8 positions matching TRBD1. In germline, CDR1 is SGHRS, CDR2 YFSETQ. The CDR3 is made up of 13 amino acids. V was pared by 5 bases and J by 6 bases, with 3 bases of the junction left unmatched. The CDR3 spells CASRTGDPGELFF. The DNA of the CDR3 is TGCGCCAGCAGGACAGGGGATCCCGGGGAGCTGTTTTTT.

This clonotype has more than one count but fewer than ten. This chain uses TRBV29-1 with TRBJ2-1, with TRBD2 matching 9 bases. The CDR3 sequence is 12 residues long. Germline CDR1 and CDR2: SQVTM and ANQGSEA. Trimming removed 4 bases from V and 15 bases from J; junction bases left unmatched: 10. The CDR3 DNA is TGCAGCGTTGTGATATCCGGGACTAGCACGTTCTTC. It yields the protein CSVVISGTSTFF.

The rearrangement links TRBV29-1 to TRBJ2-5, with 8 positions matching TRBD1. This CDR3 region has 16 residues. V gave up 1 base and J gave up 11 bases; unmatched junction bases: 18. Per the germline V gene, CDR1 is SQVTM and CDR2 is ANQGSEA. The CDR3 coding sequence is TGCAGCGTTGAAGGTGGCGGGACAGGACATTACAATGAGCAGTACTTC. Its translation is CSVEGGGTGHYNEQYF.

As concerns this clonotype: A read error may be the cause here, since a much bigger clone is one base away. The chain is built from TRBV29-1 and TRBJ2-1; TRBD2 is a possible D gene (5 bases). Germline V CDR1 and CDR2: SQVTM, ANQGSEA. This CDR3 is 15 amino acids long. CDR3 in DNA: TGCGGCGTTGGGAAGGGAGTAGGGTCCTACAATGAGCAGTTCTTC. It specifies CGVGKGVGSYNEQFF.

The chain employs TRBV7-6 and TRBJ2-4; 7 bases are shared with TRBD2. Matching the DNA end better, TRBJ2-7 makes the J call doubtful. Germline V gene sequence: CDR1 SGHVS, CDR2 FNYEAQ. This CDR3 has 17 amino acids. The CDR3 DNA is TGTGCCAGCAGCTTAGAGCGGGGTGCGGGACTACGAAACGAGCAGTACTTC. Translated: CASSLERGAGLRNEQYF.

This chain connects TRBV12-3 or TRBV12-4 to TRBJ2-1; 9 bases are a match to TRBD2. V was pared by 8 bases and J by 7 bases, with 6 bases of the junction left unmatched. This CDR3 has 13 amino acids. CDR3 sequence reads: CASQAGGLNEQFF. DNA for the CDR3: TGTGCCAGCCAAGCGGGAGGCCTAAATGAGCAGTTCTTC.

This clonotype has a handful of counts. The V call is TRBV7-2, the J call TRBJ2-1, with a possible D match to TRBD1 (5 bases). Looked up from germline, CDR1 is SGHTA and CDR2 is FQGNSA. V was clipped by 1 base and J by 15 bases, with 16 bases between them. This CDR3 contains 13 residues. CDR3 protein: CASSLDPVGVRFF. CDR3 sequence (DNA): TGTGCCAGCAGCTTAGATCCAGTAGGGGTCAGGTTCTTC.

As DNA, the CDR3 is TGTGCCAGTAGTATAGAGGCCCGCACTCAGCCCCAGCATTTT. Protein sequence: CASSIEARTQPQHF. The rearrangement joins TRBV19 to TRBJ1-5; D ambiguous. Germline lookup yields CDR1 LNHDA and CDR2 SQIVND (reference sequence). The CDR3 consists of 14 residues. V gave up 0 bases and J gave up 6 bases, with 9 bases separating them.

This chain joins TRBV18 and TRBJ1-5; D possibly corresponds to TRBD1 (5 bases). V dropped 0 bases and J dropped 3 bases, with 12 bases sitting between them. The CDR3 is made up of 16 amino acids. Germline V gives CDR1 KGHSH, CDR2 LQKENI. In nucleotides, the CDR3 is TGTGCCAGCTCACCACCGAAAGGGGCACCCAATCAGCCCCAGCATTTT. Translating it yields CASSPPKGAPNQPQHF. The full variable domain, rest sourced from reference TRBV18 and TRBJ1-5, is NAGVMQNPRHLVRRRGQEARLRCSPMKGHSHVYWYRQLPEEGLKFMVYLQKENIIDESGMPKERFSAEFPKEGPSILRIQQVVRGDSAAYFCASSPPKGAPNQPQHFGDGTRLSIL.

CDR3 loop: CSAHASESSYNEQFF. The DNA for the CDR3 is TGCAGTGCGCACGCTAGCGAGAGCTCCTACAATGAGCAGTTCTTC. The gene calls are TRBV20-1 and TRBJ2-1; D perhaps matches TRBD2 (6 bases). The CDR3 has 15 residues. With 6 bases removed from V and 0 bases from J, the gap between germline ends came to 15 bases. In germline, CDR1 is DFQATT, CDR2 SNEGSKA (reference sequence).

The chain is built from TRBV6-5 and TRBJ2-3; 7 nucleotides match TRBD1. The V gene end was trimmed by 0 bases and the J gene end by 6 bases; junction bases not matched to a gene: 15. The CDR3 has 18 residues. Germline V gene lookup returns CDR1 MNHEY and CDR2 SVGAGI. The CDR3 region has the DNA TGTGCCAGCAGTTACTCGGGGAAGGGACAGTCCTATGCGGATACGCAGTATTTT. Protein: CASSYSGKGQSYADTQYF.

The chain carries TRBV9 and TRBJ2-1; 7 positions agree with TRBD2. The CDR3 is made up of 14 amino acids. V shed 3 bases and J 12 bases; nucleotides not matched to a gene: 12. The germline gives CDR1 SGDLS, CDR2 YYNGEE. The chain's CDR3 is CASSAAPGGGGQFF. The CDR3 nucleotides read TGTGCCAGCAGCGCCGCCCCGGGCGGGGGTGGGCAGTTCTTC. The variable domain in full, with the rest retrieved from reference TRBV9 and TRBJ2-1, is DSGVTQTPKHLITATGQRVTLRCSPRSGDLSVYWYQQSLDQGLQFLIQYYNGEERAKGNILERFSAQQFPDLHSELNLSSLELGDSALYFCASSAAPGGGGQFFGPGTRLTVL.

This clonotype was detected only a few times. CDR3 nucleotides: TGTGCCAGCAGTTTCAGGGAAAGGCAGTTCTTC. Translating it yields CASSFRERQFF. This rearrangement joins TRBV12-3 or TRBV12-4 to TRBJ2-1; the D gene is possibly TRBD1 (5 bases). CDR3 size: 11 residues. The ends were cut back, 3 bases at V and 12 bases at J, with 9 bases in the middle.

Comments on this clonotype: A much bigger clone sits one base away, suggesting this may be a read error. The V gene is TRBV15, the J gene TRBJ2-1, with 9 bases aligning to TRBD1. Germline V CDR1 and CDR2: LNHNV, YYDKDF (reference sequence). This CDR3 is 15 amino acids long. After removal of 2 bases from V and 2 bases from J, the junction contained 1 base not matched to a gene. CDR3 sequence reads: CATSRTGGTYNEQFF. The CDR3 bases are TGTGCCACCAGCAGAACAGGGGGCACCTACAATGAGCAGTTCTTC.

At least ten counts were recorded for this clonotype. The genes are TRBV10-2 and TRBJ1-2; D gene uncertain. The germline V and J ends were trimmed by 3 bases and 8 bases, with 16 bases remaining between them. The germline CDR1 and CDR2 sequences are WSHSY and SAAADI. CDR3 length: 14 residues. The CDR3 DNA follows: TGCGCCAGCAGTGAACAGCCGATTATAGAAGGCTACACCTTC. Its translation is CASSEQPIIEGYTF.

The chain couples TRBV9 to TRBJ2-4; 10 bases align to TRBD2. Germline trimming cut 2 bases from V and 13 bases from J; bases unmatched to any gene: 12. Germline V gene lookup returns CDR1 SGDLS and CDR2 YYNGEE. This CDR3 contains 15 residues. CDR3 protein: CASSVGLADPFEQYF. The CDR3 DNA reads as TGTGCCAGCAGCGTTGGACTAGCGGACCCTTTTGAGCAGTACTTC.

Concerning this clonotype: A read error may explain this, as a much larger clone is one base away. In DNA, the CDR3 is TGTGCCAGCAGCCAAAGACTAGCGGAAGAGACCCAGTACTTC. Translated: CASSQRLAEETQYF. The genes are TRBV3-1 and TRBJ2-5, with TRBD2 matching over 9 bases. The CDR3 consists of 14 residues. V trimming: 2 bases; J trimming: 3 bases; junction bases outside the gene matches: 1. Germline assignment: CDR1 LGHDT and CDR2 YNNKEL (reference sequence).

This chain uses TRBV6-5 with TRBJ2-7; D gene uncertain. The closer fit of TRBJ2-5 to the DNA end suggests the J call may be wrong. Germline V gene lookup returns CDR1 MNHEY and CDR2 SVGAGI. The length of the CDR3 is 12 residues. CDR3 residues: CASRRRLETQYF. In DNA, the CDR3 is TGTGCCAGCAGACGCCGATTGGAGACCCAGTACTTC.

The chain couples TRBV5-6 to TRBJ2-1, with a possible D match to TRBD1 (5 bases). V dropped 4 bases and J dropped 11 bases, with 10 bases sitting between them. Germline loops: CDR1 SGHDT, CDR2 YYEEEE. CDR3 length: 11 amino acids. Here the CDR3 reads CASSLTGQQFF. CDR3 sequence (DNA): TGTGCCAGCAGCCTTACAGGACAGCAGTTCTTC.